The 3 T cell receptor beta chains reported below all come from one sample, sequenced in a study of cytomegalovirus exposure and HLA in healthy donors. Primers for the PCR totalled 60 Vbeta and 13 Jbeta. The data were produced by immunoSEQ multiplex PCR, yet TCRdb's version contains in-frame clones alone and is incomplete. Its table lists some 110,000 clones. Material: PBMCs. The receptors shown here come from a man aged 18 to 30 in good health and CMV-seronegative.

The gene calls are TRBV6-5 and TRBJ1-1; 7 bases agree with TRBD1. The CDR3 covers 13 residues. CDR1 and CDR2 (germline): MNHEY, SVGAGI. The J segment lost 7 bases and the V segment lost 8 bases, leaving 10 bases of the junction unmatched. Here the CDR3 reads CASFEGAGGEAFF. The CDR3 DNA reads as TGTGCCAGCTTTGAGGGGGCAGGGGGTGAAGCTTTCTTT.

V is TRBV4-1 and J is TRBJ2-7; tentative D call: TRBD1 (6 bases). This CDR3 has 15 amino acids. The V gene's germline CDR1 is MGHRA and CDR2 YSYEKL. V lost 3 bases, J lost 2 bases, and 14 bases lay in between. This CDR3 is CASSQGHPAPYEQYF. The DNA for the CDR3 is TGCGCCAGCAGCCAGGGACACCCGGCCCCCTACGAGCAGTACTTC.

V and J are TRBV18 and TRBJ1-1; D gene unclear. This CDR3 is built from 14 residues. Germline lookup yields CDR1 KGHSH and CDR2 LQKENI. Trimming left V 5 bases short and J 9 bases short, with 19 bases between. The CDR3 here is CASSVASTPSKAFF. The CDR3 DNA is TGTGCCAGCTCAGTAGCAAGTACCCCTTCGAAAGCTTTCTTT. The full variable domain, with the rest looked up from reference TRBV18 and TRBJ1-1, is NAGVMQNPRHLVRRRGQEARLRCSPMKGHSHVYWYRQLPEEGLKFMVYLQKENIIDESGMPKERFSAEFPKEGPSILRIQQVVRGDSAAYFCASSVASTPSKAFFGQGTRLTVV.